This T cell receptor (beta chain) was captured by sequencing in a study of blood T cell repertoires in COVID-19. At the level of the study: Whether acute or convalescent, the COVID-19 samples came from the United States, Italy and Spain. The analysed material was cDNA or gDNA that came from T cells, B-cell-depleted T cells, or PBMCs.

With V trimmed by 7 bases and J by 8 bases, 9 bases remained unmatched. CDR3 size: 14 residues. The V gene's germline CDR1 is SGDLS and CDR2 YYNGEE. Under the authors' procedure: Nucleated cell counts were estimated from reference gene primer amplification. Some clones are missing from TCRdb's copy, which holds only in-frame ones; the method was immunoSEQ multiplex PCR. The DNA was the basis for D and trimming; V, J and clone size are from that table. The sample records approximately 180,000 clones, 75% to 90% being singletons. The TCR originated in a man in his 60s with acute or convalescent COVID-19. Sequenced: peripheral blood. The chain carries TRBV9 and TRBJ1-5; 10 bases match TRBD1. This CDR3 is CASSPGQGIEPQHF. DNA of the CDR3: TGTGCCAGCTCCCCGGGACAGGGGATAGAGCCCCAGCATTTT.